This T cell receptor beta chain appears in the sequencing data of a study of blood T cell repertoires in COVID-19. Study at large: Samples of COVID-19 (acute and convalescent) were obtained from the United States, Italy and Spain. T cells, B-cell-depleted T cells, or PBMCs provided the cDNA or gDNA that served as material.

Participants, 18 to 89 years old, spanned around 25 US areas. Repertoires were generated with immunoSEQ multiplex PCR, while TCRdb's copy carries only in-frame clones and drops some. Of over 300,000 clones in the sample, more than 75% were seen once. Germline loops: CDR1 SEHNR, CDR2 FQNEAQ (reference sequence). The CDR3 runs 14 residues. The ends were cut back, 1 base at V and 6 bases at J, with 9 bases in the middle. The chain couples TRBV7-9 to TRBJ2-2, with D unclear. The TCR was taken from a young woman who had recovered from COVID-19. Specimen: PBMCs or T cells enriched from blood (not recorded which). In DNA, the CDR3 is TGTGCCAGCAGCTTAGGTGCCGGGTCCGGGGAGCTGTTTTTT. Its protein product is CASSLGAGSGELFF.